This T cell receptor beta chain was found in a study of cytomegalovirus exposure and HLA in healthy donors. Overall study: Findings of an earlier analysis included some 120 million unique TCR beta sequences from 190 million or so T cells.

CDR1 SNHLY and CDR2 FYNNEI come from the germline V gene. J lost 8 bases, V lost 6 bases, and 13 bases had no gene match. The CDR3 runs to 16 residues. The PCR employed 60 Vbeta primers together with 13 Jbeta primers. The protocol was immunoSEQ multiplex PCR, while the TCRdb copy is restricted to in-frame clones and leaves out a portion. The table records 200,000 to 250,000 clones, more than 60% of them present only once. This clone showed up just a few times. Its antigen is unidentified. General observations from the study: In vitro experiments confirmed that three CMV-associated chains were specific for CMV antigens. Rare sequences made up most TCRs, while some public TCRs were found in many donors. In an earlier analysis, in around 590 donors, most V segments appeared productive either ~87% or ~30% of the time.

The clonotype was recovered from a girl aged 2 to 9 in good health and CMV-seronegative. Sequencing used PBMCs. The chain combines TRBV2 with TRBJ1-4; 9 bases fit TRBD1. Written as DNA, the CDR3 is TGTGCCAGCAGACTACAGGGGGCACGTTCGCGGGAAAAACTGTTTTTT. The encoded protein is CASRLQGARSREKLFF.